This T cell receptor (beta chain) was recorded in a study of CD8 T cells in Susac syndrome. After removal of 2 bases from V and 7 bases from J, the junction contained 5 bases not matched to a gene. The germline CDR1 and CDR2 sequences are GTSNPN and SVGIG (reference sequence). This CDR3 spans 14 amino acids. RNA was extracted with the RNeasy kit, and a quantity of roughly 0.5 to 1 ug was reverse transcribed using random hexamers. TCRdb recomputed calls from the immunoSEQ multiplex PCR reads with MiXCR, one row per CDR3 protein. The data show about 210,000 distinct CDR3 sequences, about 95% seen once.

The genes are TRBV30 and TRBJ2-1, with TRBD2 matching 10 bases. Sequences were obtained from CD4+ T cells from PBMCs. The source of this sequence is a human donor with multiple sclerosis. As DNA, the CDR3 is TGTGCCTGGAGTCTAGGACTAGCGGCTAATGAGCAGTTCTTC. Translated: CAWSLGLAANEQFF.